The 22 T cell receptor beta chains below all came from one sample that was sequenced in a study of blood T cell repertoires in COVID-19. Sequencing was performed with immunoSEQ multiplex PCR; in TCRdb, only in-frame clones are kept and a portion is missing. The sample shows about 51,000 clones, around 90% of them seen only once. Sequencing input: peripheral blood. The receptors were gathered from a middle-aged man with acute or convalescent COVID-19.

J is TRBJ1-1 and V is TRBV2; TRBD1 might be the D (6 bases). The ends were cut back, 6 bases at V and 2 bases at J, with 16 bases in the middle. This CDR3 is built from 15 residues. CDR1 and CDR2 (germline): SNHLY, FYNNEI. CDR3: CASRLGGAPNTEAFF. CDR3 coding DNA: TGTGCCAGCAGGCTAGGGGGGGCACCTAACACTGAAGCTTTCTTT. Full variable domain (outside the CDR3, taken from reference TRBV2 and TRBJ1-1): EPEVTQTPSHQVTQMGQEVILRCVPISNHLYFYWYRQILGQKVEFLVSFYNNEISEKSEIFDDQFSVERPDGSNFTLKIRSTKLEDSAMYFCASRLGGAPNTEAFFGQGTRLTVV.

This CDR3 is CAISDVRGLKNTEAFF. In nucleotides, the CDR3 is TGTGCCATCAGTGATGTCCGGGGTTTGAAGAACACTGAAGCTTTCTTT. The chain couples TRBV10-3 to TRBJ1-1; D is undetermined. Looked up from germline, CDR1 is ENHRY and CDR2 is SYGVKD. Trimming took off 3 bases at V and 1 base at J, with 15 bases between the two ends. There are 16 residues in the CDR3.

The rearrangement joins TRBV12-3 or TRBV12-4 to TRBJ2-7; weak D call: TRBD2 (5 bases). V was pared by 4 bases and J by 11 bases, with 18 bases between. The CDR3 runs 13 residues. CDR3 sequence: CASSYRARGLEYF. DNA of the CDR3: TGTGCCAGCAGTTATCGGGCCCGAGGGCTGGAGTACTTC.

This chain connects TRBV4-2 to TRBJ2-3; 8 bases agree with TRBD2. V was clipped by 1 base and J by 3 bases; unmatched bases: 9. The length of the CDR3 is 17 residues. Looked up from germline, CDR1 is LGHNA and CDR2 is YNFKEQ. The DNA of the CDR3 is TGTGCCAGCAGCCAAGGGGCCTCGGGACTAGGAACAGATACGCAGTATTTT. As protein: CASSQGASGLGTDTQYF.

This rearrangement joins TRBV19 to TRBJ1-2; 9 bases are shared with TRBD1. Trimming took 10 bases from V and 8 from J; bases not matched to a gene: 5. Germline lookup yields CDR1 LNHDA and CDR2 SQIVND (reference sequence). The CDR3 is made up of 11 amino acids. This CDR3 is CATRQGVGYTF. The CDR3 DNA reads TGTGCCACCCGACAGGGGGTAGGCTACACCTTC.

The chain links TRBV6-5 to TRBJ2-1, with 15 bases that match TRBD2. The V and J ends lost 4 bases and 9 bases, in that order; junction bases with no gene match: 4. The CDR3 is 15 amino acids. In germline, CDR1 is MNHEY, CDR2 SVGAGI. As DNA, the CDR3 is TGTGCCAGCAGTTCCGGGACTAGCGGGGGGCGTGAGCAGTTCTTC. Its protein product is CASSSGTSGGREQFF.

The V and J genes are TRBV11-2 and TRBJ2-2, with TRBD2 identical over 10 bases. The V and J ends lost 0 bases and 4 bases, in that order; junction bases with no gene match: 2. The CDR3 is 16 amino acids. CDR1 and CDR2 from the germline V gene are SGHAT and FQNNGV. The DNA of the CDR3 is TGTGCCAGCAGCTTAGAACTAGCGGGGCCCACCGGGGAGCTGTTTTTT. Translation: CASSLELAGPTGELFF.

V is TRBV5-1 and J is TRBJ1-2; TRBD1 agrees at 9 bases. This CDR3 contains 15 residues. Looked up from germline, CDR1 is SGHRS and CDR2 is YFSETQ. J was trimmed by 7 bases and V by 7 bases; bases with no gene match: 14. CDR3 sequence reads: CASARTGTGFSGYTF. The CDR3 region has the DNA TGCGCCAGCGCAAGAACCGGGACAGGGTTTAGTGGCTACACCTTC. The variable domain in full, completed from reference TRBV5-1 and TRBJ1-2, reads KAGVTQTPRYLIKTRGQQVTLSCSPISGHRSVSWYQQTPGQGLQFLFEYFSETQRNKGNFPGRFSGRQFSNSRSEMNVSTLELGDSALYLCASARTGTGFSGYTFGSGTRLTVV.

This sequence joins TRBV18 and TRBJ1-1, with D unresolved. Looked up from germline, CDR1 is KGHSH and CDR2 is LQKENI. The CDR3 totals 12 residues. The V gene lost 1 base and the J gene lost 8 bases, with 8 bases spanning the gap. The CDR3, as DNA: TGTGCCAGCTCACCACAGCTCGAGGAAGCTTTCTTT. Protein product: CASSPQLEEAFF.

This chain links TRBV2 with TRBJ1-5, with TRBD1 matching 10 bases. Trimming cost V 6 bases and J 7 bases; bases outside gene matches: 6. Germline CDR1 is SNHLY and CDR2 is FYNNEI. The CDR3 is 14 residues long. The CDR3 coding sequence is TGTGCCAGCAGGGCCGGGACAGGGGTCCAGCCCCAGCATTTT. Protein sequence: CASRAGTGVQPQHF.

The chain carries TRBV21-1 and TRBJ2-3; TRBD2 reflects the table's D call only, with no check against the DNA. TRBV21-1 counts as a pseudogene. The CDR3 loop spans 15 amino acids. Written as DNA, the CDR3 is TGTGCCAGCAGCTCCTGGGGGGTAGCAGCAGATACGCAGTATTTT. It specifies CASSSWGVAADTQYF.

J is TRBJ2-4 and V is TRBV6-2 or TRBV6-3, with TRBD1 as a possible D gene (6 bases). V shed 3 bases and J shed 4 bases, with 13 bases lying between them. The germline gives CDR1 MNHEY, CDR2 SVGEGT. The CDR3 covers 15 residues. CDR3 sequence: CASSYLGTRKNIQYF. CDR3 bases: TGTGCCAGCAGTTATCTCGGGACAAGAAAAAACATTCAGTACTTC.

The chain couples TRBV5-8 to TRBJ2-1; 7 nucleotides align to TRBD1. The V segment lost 6 bases and the J segment 0 bases; nucleotides outside the gene matches: 6. The CDR3 covers 15 residues. Germline values: CDR1 SGHTS, CDR2 YDEGEE. CDR3 sequence (DNA): TGTGCCAGCAATCGGGACAGAAGCTCCTACAATGAGCAGTTCTTC. Its protein is CASNRDRSSYNEQFF.

This clone was counted once. The chain uses TRBV5-1 and TRBJ2-5; 7 nucleotides line up with TRBD2. Germline V gene sequence: CDR1 SGHRS, CDR2 YFSETQ. The CDR3 totals 12 residues. The trim removed 4 bases at V and 7 bases at J, leaving 4 bases unmatched. The CDR3 spells CASSVERGTQYF. In nucleotides, the CDR3 is TGCGCCAGCAGCGTAGAGCGGGGGACCCAGTACTTC.

The chain couples TRBV5-5 to TRBJ2-3, with D maybe TRBD1 (6 bases). Germline V gene lookup returns CDR1 SGHKS and CDR2 YYEKEE (reference sequence). The V end lost 4 bases, the J end lost 6 bases, and 18 bases lay between the germline ends. CDR3 length equals 15 residues. The chain's CDR3 is CASSVDRFWADTQYF. The DNA for the CDR3 is TGTGCCAGCAGCGTCGACAGGTTCTGGGCGGATACGCAGTATTTT.

The chain couples TRBV9 to TRBJ2-5, with 10 bases aligning to TRBD2. Per germline, CDR1 SGDLS and CDR2 YYNGEE. The CDR3 loop spans 17 amino acids. Trimming at V came to 2 bases and at J to 3 bases, leaving 10 bases not matched to a gene. The CDR3 DNA reads as TGTGCCAGCAGCGTTGGCTTGAGCGGGGGGGCCGAAGAGACCCAGTACTTC. It encodes CASSVGLSGGAEETQYF.

The rearrangement uses TRBV28 and TRBJ2-3; TRBD2 might be the D (6 bases). Trimming removed 1 base from V and 2 bases from J, with 10 bases in between. This CDR3 contains 15 residues. Germline lookup yields CDR1 MDHEN and CDR2 SYDVKM. The CDR3 loop reads CASSLSGLFTDTQYF. The CDR3 region has the DNA TGTGCCAGCAGTTTATCAGGACTATTCACAGATACGCAGTATTTT.

V usage is TRBV19 and J usage is TRBJ2-1; 8 bases agree with TRBD2. The germline V gene encodes CDR1 LNHDA and CDR2 SQIVND (reference sequence). Germline trimming cut 0 bases from V and 7 bases from J; bases unmatched to any gene: 5. The CDR3 loop spans 15 amino acids. The CDR3 DNA is TGTGCCAGTAGTATAGACCGGGGGGGCTCGAATGAGCAGTTCTTC. Translated, it gives CASSIDRGGSNEQFF.

This sequence joins TRBV25-1 and TRBJ2-3; TRBD2 aligns across 7 bases. Per the germline V gene, CDR1 is MGHDK and CDR2 is SYGVNS. The length of the CDR3 is 14 residues. Trimming at V came to 4 bases and at J to 6 bases, leaving 7 bases not matched to a gene. The CDR3 nucleotides read TGTGCCAGCAGTGTTCAGCGGGGTGCTGATACGCAGTATTTT. Translated, it gives CASSVQRGADTQYF.

The chain employs TRBV30 and TRBJ2-5; a weak D match, TRBD1 (5 bases). Trimming took off 3 bases at V and 2 bases at J, with 10 bases between the two ends. Germline V gene sequence: CDR1 GTSNPN, CDR2 SVGIG (reference sequence). This CDR3 region has 13 residues. The CDR3 is CAWRVTAQETQYF. In DNA, the CDR3 is TGTGCCTGGAGGGTGACAGCACAAGAGACCCAGTACTTC.

V usage is TRBV5-1 and J usage is TRBJ2-5, with 8 bases fitting TRBD1. V shed 6 bases, J shed 5 bases, and the junction held 9 bases outside the gene matches. CDR1 is SGHRS and CDR2 is YFSETQ in the germline V gene. This CDR3 comprises 14 residues. As DNA, the CDR3 is TGCGCCAGCACCCCCTCGACAGGGGTGGAGACCCAGTACTTC. As protein: CASTPSTGVETQYF.

This chain connects TRBV5-1 to TRBJ2-3; D ambiguous. With 0 bases removed from V and 0 bases from J, the gap between germline ends came to 8 bases. Germline loops: CDR1 SGHRS, CDR2 YFSETQ. The CDR3 runs 15 residues. The CDR3 sequence is CASSLGVVSTDTQYF. In DNA form, the CDR3 reads TGCGCCAGCAGCTTGGGTGTAGTGAGCACAGATACGCAGTATTTT.